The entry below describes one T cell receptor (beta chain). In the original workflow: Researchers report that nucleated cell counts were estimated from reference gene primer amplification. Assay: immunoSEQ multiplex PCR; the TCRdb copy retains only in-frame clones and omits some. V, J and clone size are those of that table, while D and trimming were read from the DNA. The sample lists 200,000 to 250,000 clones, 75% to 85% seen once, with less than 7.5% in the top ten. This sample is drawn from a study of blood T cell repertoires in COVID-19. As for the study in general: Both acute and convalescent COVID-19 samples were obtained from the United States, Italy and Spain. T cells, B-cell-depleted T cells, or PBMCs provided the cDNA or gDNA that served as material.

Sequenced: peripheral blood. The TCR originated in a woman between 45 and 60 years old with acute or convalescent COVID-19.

The CDR3 DNA reads as TGTGCCAGCAGCTTAGGCAGGGCTGACTATGGCTACACCTTC. Encoded protein: CASSLGRADYGYTF. The V call is TRBV5-6, the J call TRBJ1-2; a weak D match, TRBD1 (5 bases). The CDR3 is 14 amino acids. V lost 2 bases and J lost 3, with 11 bases in between. The germline V gene has CDR1 SGHDT and CDR2 YYEEEE. Complete variable domain (other parts from reference TRBV5-6 and TRBJ1-2): DAGVTQSPTHLIKTRGQQVTLRCSPKSGHDTVSWYQQALGQGPQFIFQYYEEEERQRGNFPDRFSGHQFPNYSSELNVNALLLGDSALYLCASSLGRADYGYTFGSGTRLTVV.